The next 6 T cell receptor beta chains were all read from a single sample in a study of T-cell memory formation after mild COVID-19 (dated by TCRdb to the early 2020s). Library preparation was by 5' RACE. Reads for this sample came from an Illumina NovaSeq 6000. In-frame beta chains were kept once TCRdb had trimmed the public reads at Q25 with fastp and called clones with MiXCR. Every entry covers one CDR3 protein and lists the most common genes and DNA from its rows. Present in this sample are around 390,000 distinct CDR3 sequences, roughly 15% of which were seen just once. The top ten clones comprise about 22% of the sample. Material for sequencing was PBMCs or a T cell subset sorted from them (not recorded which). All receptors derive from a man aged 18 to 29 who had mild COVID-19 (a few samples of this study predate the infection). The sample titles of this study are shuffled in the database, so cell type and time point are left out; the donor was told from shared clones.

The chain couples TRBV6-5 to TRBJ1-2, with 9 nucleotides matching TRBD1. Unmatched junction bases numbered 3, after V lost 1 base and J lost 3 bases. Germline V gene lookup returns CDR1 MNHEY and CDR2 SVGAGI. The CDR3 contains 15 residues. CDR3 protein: CASSYLGQGYYGYTF. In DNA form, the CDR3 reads TGTGCCAGCAGTTACTTGGGACAGGGCTACTATGGCTACACCTTC.

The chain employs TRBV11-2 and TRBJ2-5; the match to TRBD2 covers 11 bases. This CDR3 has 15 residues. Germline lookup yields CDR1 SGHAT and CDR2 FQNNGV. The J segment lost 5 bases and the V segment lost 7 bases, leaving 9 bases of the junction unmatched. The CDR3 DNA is TGTGCCAGCACTGTAGCGGGGGGGGTGTGGGAGACCCAGTACTTC. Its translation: CASTVAGGVWETQYF.

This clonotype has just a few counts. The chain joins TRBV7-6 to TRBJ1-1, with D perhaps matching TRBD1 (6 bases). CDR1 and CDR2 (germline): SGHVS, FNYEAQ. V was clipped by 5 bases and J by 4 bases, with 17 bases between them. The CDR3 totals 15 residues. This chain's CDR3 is CASSPRYRVVTEAFF. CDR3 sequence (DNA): TGTGCCAGCAGCCCTAGGTACAGGGTCGTCACTGAAGCTTTCTTT.

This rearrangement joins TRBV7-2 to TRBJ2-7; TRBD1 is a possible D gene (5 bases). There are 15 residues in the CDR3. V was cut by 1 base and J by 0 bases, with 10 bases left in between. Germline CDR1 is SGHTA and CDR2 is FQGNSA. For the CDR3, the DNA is TGTGCCAGCAGCTTAGTTTCAGGGCCCTCCTACGAGCAGTACTTC. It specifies CASSLVSGPSYEQYF.

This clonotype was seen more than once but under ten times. In DNA form, the CDR3 reads TGCGCCAGCAGCACCGCGGACGGATTGGGCTATGGCTACACCTTC. The encoded protein is CASSTADGLGYGYTF. The chain carries TRBV5-1 and TRBJ1-2; D unresolved. The CDR3 runs to 15 residues. Germline lookup yields CDR1 SGHRS and CDR2 YFSETQ. V lost 4 bases and J lost 4, with 17 bases in between.

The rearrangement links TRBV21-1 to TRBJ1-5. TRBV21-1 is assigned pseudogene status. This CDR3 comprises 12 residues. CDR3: CARRTANQPQHF. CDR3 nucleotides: TGTGCCAGAAGGACAGCTAATCAGCCCCAGCATTTT.